This TCR beta chain was found in a study of long-term antiretroviral therapy in people with HIV. The count of this clone is one. Antigen: not known. With survey level as its setting, the immunoSEQ assay was v3.0. The sequencing target was roughly 40,000-55,000 T-cell genomes per sample. TCRdb's copy holds only in-frame clones and misses some; the assay was immunoSEQ multiplex PCR. The table lists roughly 28,000 clones, around 80% of them singletons. Overall study results and limits: Whichever time point was examined, clones expanded before ART dominated the repertoire. HIV repertoires spanned narrower CDR3 length ranges than controls.

Trimming took 5 bases from V and 4 from J; bases not matched to a gene: 7. This CDR3 has 14 residues. The germline V gene encodes CDR1 MNHEY and CDR2 SMNVEV (reference sequence). One or more pre-ART and two or more post-ART PBMC samples were available from each donor. The sequence derives from a man between 18 and 35 years old with HIV. The chain has TRBV27 and TRBJ1-1, with 7 bases that match TRBD1. Sample: unsorted PBMCs, taken 1.5 years before starting antiretroviral therapy. The CDR3, as DNA: TGTGCCAGCAGTCCCCAGGGGGAAGGCACTGAAGCTTTCTTT. Translated, it gives CASSPQGEGTEAFF.